These 28 T cell receptor beta chains originate from one sample sequenced in a study of blood T cell repertoires in COVID-19 (dated by TCRdb to the early 2020s). The library came from the immunoSEQ multiplex PCR assay. TCRdb stores this immuneACCESS table with in-frame sequences only. Part of the clones is absent; in the studies checked, under half of the shortfall reflects unresolved V genes, and no reason is known for the rest. This sample lists approximately 87,000 clones; roughly 80% were detected once. The top ten constitute about 16% of the sample. Source material: peripheral blood. The receptors shown here come from a woman older than 75 with acute or convalescent COVID-19.

The chain couples TRBV6-5 to TRBJ1-1; TRBD1 might be the D (5 bases). The V end lost 6 bases, the J end lost 2 bases, and 13 bases lay between the germline ends. Germline V gene data show CDR1 as MNHEY and CDR2 as SVGAGI. This CDR3 is built from 14 residues. The CDR3, as DNA: TGTGCCAGCAGGGACCCGACAGTAAACACTGAAGCTTTCTTT. Translation: CASRDPTVNTEAFF.

This clone was picked up one time. The chain combines TRBV9 with TRBJ2-1, with D tentatively TRBD2 (5 bases). This CDR3 comprises 15 residues. The V end lost 0 bases, the J end lost 6 bases, and 13 bases lay between the germline ends. CDR1 SGDLS and CDR2 YYNGEE come from the germline V gene. The CDR3 DNA is TGTGCCAGCAGCGTAGAGATCCTAGCCGGCAATGAGCAGTTCTTC. It codes for CASSVEILAGNEQFF.

The chain links TRBV3-1 (or the pseudogene TRBV3-2) to TRBJ2-3; 7 bases agree with TRBD2. CDR1 and CDR2 from the germline V gene are LGHDT and YNNKEL (reference sequence). The CDR3 is 15 residues long. With 5 bases clipped from V and 1 base from J, the junction kept 6 bases outside the gene matches. The CDR3 here is CASSEPGGRTDTQYF. The CDR3, as DNA: TGTGCCAGCAGCGAGCCGGGGGGACGCACAGATACGCAGTATTTT.

The chain recombines TRBV30 with TRBJ1-1; D remains unclear. Trimming took 5 bases from V and 4 from J, leaving 14 bases between them. Germline V CDR1 and CDR2: GTSNPN, SVGIG (reference sequence). This CDR3 is built from 13 residues. CDR3 amino acids: CAWSYSRSTEAFF. The CDR3 nucleotides are TGTGCCTGGTCCTACTCCCGTAGCACTGAAGCTTTCTTT.

The chain couples TRBV2 to TRBJ2-1; the match to TRBD2 covers 8 bases. CDR1 SNHLY and CDR2 FYNNEI come from the germline V gene. This CDR3 has 13 residues. V gave up 3 bases and J gave up 7 bases; unmatched junction bases: 2. The DNA of the CDR3 is TGTGCCAGCAGTGACCGGGGGGGGAATGAGCAGTTCTTC. Encoded protein: CASSDRGGNEQFF.

The chain has TRBV5-5 and TRBJ2-6, with 8 bases aligning to TRBD1. The CDR3 covers 18 residues. V lost 6 bases, J lost 1 base, and 12 bases stayed unmatched. Germline V gene lookup returns CDR1 SGHKS and CDR2 YYEKEE (reference sequence). The CDR3 nucleotides read TGTGCCAGCACCAATTCGCAGGGGGCGGGATCTGGGGCCAACGTCCTGACTTTC. Translated, it gives CASTNSQGAGSGANVLTF.

The chain joins TRBV6-5 to TRBJ2-1; TRBD1 aligns across 9 bases. V was clipped by 8 bases and J by 4 bases; unmatched bases: 3. Germline V gives CDR1 MNHEY, CDR2 SVGAGI. This CDR3 has 13 residues. CDR3 coding DNA: TGTGCCAGCCGGGACAGGGAGTACAATGAGCAGTTCTTC. The encoded protein is CASRDREYNEQFF.

V is TRBV14 and J is TRBJ1-2; D gene unclear. V lost 4 bases, J lost 2 bases, and 8 bases lay in between. This CDR3 is 13 amino acids long. Germline V lookup: CDR1 SGHDN, CDR2 FVKESK. The CDR3 reads CASSPSINYGYTF. DNA of the CDR3: TGTGCCAGCAGCCCGAGTATAAACTATGGCTACACCTTC. The whole variable domain, filled in from reference TRBV14 and TRBJ1-2, reads EAGVTQFPSHSVIEKGQTVTLRCDPISGHDNLYWYRRVMGKEIKFLLHFVKESKQDESGMPNNRFLAERTGGTYSTLKVQPAELEDSGVYFCASSPSINYGYTFGSGTRLTVV.

The J gene is TRBJ2-7, the V gene TRBV27, with D perhaps TRBD2 (7 bases). From germline, CDR1 is MNHEY and CDR2 SMNVEV (reference sequence). The CDR3 runs to 19 residues. Trimming stripped 6 bases from V and 2 bases from J, with 29 bases between. The CDR3 here is CASSQKFRDTGRGTYEQYF. The CDR3 DNA is TGTGCCAGCAGCCAAAAGTTTAGGGATACAGGGAGGGGCACCTACGAGCAGTACTTC.

This clone was counted once. The rearrangement joins TRBV3-1 (or the pseudogene TRBV3-2) to TRBJ1-3, with D perhaps matching TRBD1 (6 bases). V lost 3 bases to trimming and J lost 7 bases, with 13 bases between them. The CDR3 length is 14 residues. CDR1 LGHDT and CDR2 YNNKEL come from the germline V gene (reference sequence). Here the CDR3 DNA reads TGTGCCAGCAGCCAGGGGGACAAGAGCAACACCATATATTTT. Amino acid sequence: CASSQGDKSNTIYF.

The CDR3 here is CASSSGTTNTEAFF. The CDR3 coding sequence is TGCGCCAGCAGCTCCGGGACTACGAACACTGAAGCTTTCTTT. V and J are TRBV5-1 and TRBJ1-1, with D possibly TRBD1 on 5 matching bases. The V end was cut by 3 bases, the J end by 1 base, with 10 bases between. The CDR3 covers 14 residues. Looked up from germline, CDR1 is SGHRS and CDR2 is YFSETQ.

This chain uses TRBV19 with TRBJ2-3; tentatively, D is TRBD2 (6 bases). The CDR3 sequence is 14 residues long. V lost 5 bases to trimming and J lost 13 bases, with 22 bases between them. Germline V gene data show CDR1 as LNHDA and CDR2 as SQIVND (reference sequence). The CDR3 DNA is TGTGCCAGTAGTCTGCCGGGCTCCGGGACTGCAAAGTATTTT. Translated, it gives CASSLPGSGTAKYF.

This chain connects TRBV19 to TRBJ2-7, with D possibly TRBD2 on 6 matching bases. CDR1 and CDR2 from the germline V gene are LNHDA and SQIVND (reference sequence). The CDR3 contains 13 residues. Trimming pared 3 bases from V and 7 bases from J, leaving 13 bases between. The CDR3, as DNA: TGTGCCAGTAGTATCGACGGGACTTTGGAGCAGTACTTC. Translated: CASSIDGTLEQYF.

The CDR3 protein is CSVAVGSSTDTQYF. In DNA form, the CDR3 reads TGCAGCGTAGCCGTCGGGTCTAGCACAGATACGCAGTATTTT. This chain connects TRBV29-1 to TRBJ2-3; D not certain. The germline V and J ends were trimmed by 6 bases and 0 bases, with 13 bases remaining between them. Germline CDR1 SQVTM, CDR2 ANQGSEA. The CDR3 covers 14 residues.

The CDR3 here is CASSPLGGGAIYGYEQYF. CDR3 in DNA: TGCGCCAGCAGCCCGCTCGGCGGGGGGGCAATATACGGCTACGAGCAGTACTTC. The chain employs TRBV5-1 and TRBJ2-7, with 9 bases matching TRBD2. After removal of 4 bases from V and 3 bases from J, the junction contained 17 bases not matched to a gene. The CDR3 is 18 residues long. Germline lookup yields CDR1 SGHRS and CDR2 YFSETQ.

CDR3 nucleotide sequence: TGTGCCAGCAGCCCGGCGGGGGGTTATGGCTACACCTTC. Its protein is CASSPAGGYGYTF. The chain is built from TRBV7-8 and TRBJ1-2; D is perhaps TRBD1 (5 bases). CDR3 length: 13 amino acids. Deletions cut 5 bases from V and 5 bases from J, with 12 bases between. CDR1 is SGHVS, CDR2 FQNEAQ, per germline.

The J gene is TRBJ2-1, the V gene TRBV4-3; D is perhaps TRBD2 (6 bases). This CDR3 is built from 17 residues. Looked up from germline, CDR1 is LGHNA and CDR2 is YSLEER. Trimming left V 0 bases short and J 8 bases short, with 20 bases between. CDR3 sequence (DNA): TGCGCCAGCAGCCAAGATCTCGGAGGAGTTGGAGGGGATGAGCAGTTCTTC. Encoded protein: CASSQDLGGVGGDEQFF.

The chain uses TRBV24-1 and TRBJ2-2; perhaps TRBD2 as D (5 bases). From germline, CDR1 is KGHDR and CDR2 SFDVKD. With 1 base removed from V and 7 bases from J, the gap between germline ends came to 6 bases. The CDR3 sequence is 13 residues long. The chain's CDR3 is CATSDFAGGELFF. In nucleotides, the CDR3 is TGTGCCACCAGTGATTTCGCGGGCGGGGAGCTGTTTTTT.

The chain uses TRBV2 and TRBJ2-3, with 11 bases that match TRBD2. The V gene's germline CDR1 is SNHLY and CDR2 FYNNEI. Trimming took 7 bases from V and 2 from J; bases not matched to a gene: 5. The CDR3 has 15 amino acids. CDR3 sequence: CASKRLAGNTDTQYF. CDR3 nucleotides: TGTGCCAGCAAGAGACTAGCGGGGAACACAGATACGCAGTATTTT.

The chain recombines TRBV24-1 with TRBJ1-2; no clear D. Germline-derived CDR1 and CDR2 are KGHDR and SFDVKD. V dropped 2 bases and J dropped 5 bases, with 11 bases sitting between them. The CDR3 sequence is 14 residues long. CDR3 sequence reads: CATSDSRSGYGYTF. The CDR3 DNA is TGTGCCACCAGTGATTCGAGATCAGGATATGGCTACACCTTC.

This clone was counted between two and nine times. The chain is built from TRBV10-1 and TRBJ2-1; D call uncertain. CDR1 is WNHNN and CDR2 is SYGVQD in the germline V gene (reference sequence). This CDR3 is built from 13 residues. Trimming cost V 3 bases and J 4 bases, with 7 bases left between them. Written as DNA, the CDR3 is TGCGCCAGCAGTGACAGCGATTACAATGAGCAGTTCTTC. It yields the protein CASSDSDYNEQFF.

V gene TRBV11-2 combines with J gene TRBJ2-4, with 8 positions matching TRBD1. The CDR3 is 14 residues long. Germline lookup yields CDR1 SGHAT and CDR2 FQNNGV. After removal of 5 bases from V and 2 bases from J, the junction contained 2 bases not matched to a gene. The CDR3 reads CASSRQGTKNIQYF. The CDR3 bases are TGTGCCAGCAGCCGACAGGGGACCAAAAACATTCAGTACTTC.

V and J are TRBV19 and TRBJ1-6, with D unresolved. CDR1 is LNHDA, CDR2 SQIVND, per germline (reference sequence). This CDR3 region has 13 residues. V was shortened by 7 bases and J by 4 bases, with 8 bases between the two germline ends. CDR3 sequence: CASTPTYNSPLHF. CDR3 DNA sequence: TGTGCCAGTACCCCAACATATAATTCACCCCTCCACTTT.

This clone occurred a few times. The chain uses TRBV19 and TRBJ2-2; 8 positions match TRBD2. The germline V gene encodes CDR1 LNHDA and CDR2 SQIVND (reference sequence). The trim removed 4 bases at V and 6 bases at J, leaving 4 bases unmatched. The CDR3 covers 14 residues. In DNA form, the CDR3 reads TGTGCCAGTAGTAGGGGACTAGGGGCCGGGGAGCTGTTTTTT. Its translation: CASSRGLGAGELFF.

The chain combines TRBV5-6 with TRBJ2-4, with TRBD1 matching 7 bases. This CDR3 is 14 amino acids long. Germline V lookup: CDR1 SGHDT, CDR2 YYEEEE. V lost 4 bases to trimming and J lost 1 base; unmatched junction nucleotides: 2. CDR3 residues: CASSPTGAKNIQYF. The CDR3 DNA is TGTGCCAGCAGCCCGACAGGGGCCAAAAACATTCAGTACTTC.

This chain links TRBV4-1 with TRBJ1-3; 7 bases line up with TRBD1. Germline V lookup: CDR1 MGHRA, CDR2 YSYEKL. V dropped 3 bases and J dropped 0; count of bases not matched to a gene: 5. The CDR3 extends over 16 amino acids. CDR3 region: CASSQVDRSSGNTIYF. CDR3 nucleotide sequence: TGCGCCAGCAGCCAGGTGGACAGGAGCTCTGGAAACACCATATATTTT.

This chain uses TRBV7-9 with TRBJ2-3; maybe TRBD2 (5 bases). From germline, CDR1 is SEHNR and CDR2 FQNEAQ (reference sequence). CDR3 length equals 11 residues. CDR3 in amino acids: CASEEADTQYF. The CDR3 nucleotides are TGTGCGAGCGAGGAGGCAGATACGCAGTATTTT.

V usage is TRBV6-1 and J usage is TRBJ1-1; TRBD1 matches 7 bases. The V gene's germline CDR1 is MNHNS and CDR2 SASEGT. After removal of 2 bases from V and 5 bases from J, the junction contained 5 bases not matched to a gene. The CDR3 totals 14 residues. This CDR3 reads CASSERQGGTEAFF. CDR3 coding DNA: TGTGCCAGCAGTGAAAGACAGGGCGGGACTGAAGCTTTCTTT.